This T cell receptor (beta chain) is from a study of blood T cell repertoires in COVID-19. Study-level information: COVID-19 samples from acute and convalescent phases originated in the United States, Italy and Spain.

Measured with immunoSEQ multiplex PCR; TCRdb has only the in-frame clones, and not every one. The sample records approximately 250,000 clones, approximately 82% being singletons. The CDR3 extends over 16 amino acids. From germline, CDR1 is SGHAT and CDR2 FQNNGV. V lost 3 bases and J lost 2; bases outside the gene matches: 3. This chain links TRBV11-2 with TRBJ2-1, with TRBD2 matching over 11 bases. The sequence was obtained from a middle-aged man who had recovered from COVID-19. Source material: peripheral blood. The CDR3 coding sequence is TGTGCCAGCAGCTTCTTTAGCGGGGGGGCCTACAATGAGCAGTTCTTC. Protein: CASSFFSGGAYNEQFF.